These 30 T cell receptor beta chains originate from one sample sequenced in a study of T cell repertoires in cytomegalovirus infection. Each CDR3 protein gets one entry after TCRdb re-called the reads with MiXCR. The sample contains some 180,000 distinct CDR3 sequences, about 21% of which appear only once. The sequencing sample was made of PBMCs. The source of these receptors is a human donor in good health (CMV status not recorded). Some clones in this sample may be carry-over from other donors' samples.

The sample holds a few counts of this clonotype. V is TRBV14 and J is TRBJ2-7, with D possibly TRBD1 on 7 matching bases. Germline assignment: CDR1 SGHDN and CDR2 FVKESK. The V gene lost 10 bases and the J gene lost 2 bases, with 15 bases spanning the gap. There are 13 residues in the CDR3. CDR3 region: CAILQGRPYEQYF. DNA of the CDR3: TGTGCCATCCTACAGGGGAGGCCCTACGAGCAGTACTTC.

The table lists this clonotype with a few counts. The CDR3 reads CSVRTSEEYEQYF. The CDR3 DNA follows: TGCAGCGTGAGGACTAGCGAAGAGTACGAGCAGTACTTC. V gene TRBV29-1 combines with J gene TRBJ2-7, with 9 bases matching TRBD2. CDR3 length: 13 residues. V was clipped by 6 bases and J by 4 bases; unmatched bases: 7. Germline CDR1 is SQVTM and CDR2 is ANQGSEA.

This chain links TRBV6-2 or TRBV6-3 with TRBJ2-3; possible D gene TRBD2, 5 bases. The CDR3 runs 12 residues. Germline values: CDR1 MNHEY, CDR2 SVGEGT. The ends were cut back, 5 bases at V and 8 bases at J, with 11 bases in the middle. The CDR3 nucleotides read TGTGCCAGCAGTCCTCCCCGGGGTACGCAGTATTTT. Amino acid sequence: CASSPPRGTQYF.

This clonotype was detected ten times or more. V gene TRBV7-3 combines with J gene TRBJ2-7, with D maybe TRBD1 (5 bases). The V end lost 2 bases, the J end lost 4 bases, and 12 bases lay between the germline ends. Germline CDR1 and CDR2: SGHTA and FQGTGA. CDR3 length: 14 residues. The CDR3: CASSLQGDGYEQYF. CDR3 sequence (DNA): TGTGCCAGCAGCTTACAGGGTGACGGGTACGAGCAGTACTTC.

This clonotype was seen more than once but under ten times. The chain carries TRBV20-1 and TRBJ2-1, with D possibly being TRBD2 (6 bases). The CDR3 is 14 residues long. With 2 bases removed from V and 10 bases from J, the gap between germline ends came to 18 bases. Germline V gene lookup returns CDR1 DFQATT and CDR2 SNEGSKA (reference sequence). The CDR3 DNA sequence: TGCAGTGCTAGACCCCCGGACTACTCTCTCGAGCAGTTCTTC. Residues: CSARPPDYSLEQFF.

The chain has TRBV28 and TRBJ2-1; 12 positions agree with TRBD2. Germline V lookup: CDR1 MDHEN, CDR2 SYDVKM. V gave up 2 bases and J gave up 8 bases; unmatched junction bases: 10. The CDR3 contains 17 residues. CDR3 loop: CASSLPLAGGPLDEQFF. DNA of the CDR3: TGTGCCAGCAGTTTACCCCTAGCGGGAGGGCCTCTTGATGAGCAGTTCTTC.

This chain connects TRBV6-2 or TRBV6-3 to TRBJ2-1; TRBD1 might be the D (5 bases). Germline V gives CDR1 MNHEY, CDR2 SVGEGT. The CDR3 sequence is 16 residues long. The ends were cut back, 6 bases at V and 6 bases at J, with 21 bases in the middle. CDR3 residues: CASRGRGATGINEQFF. In nucleotides, the CDR3 is TGTGCCAGCAGGGGTAGGGGTGCGACCGGCATCAATGAGCAGTTCTTC.

This clonotype showed up many times. The DNA for the CDR3 is TGCGCCAGCAGAGCCGAGAGGGATACGCAGTATTTT. This codes for CASRAERDTQYF. This chain connects TRBV5-1 to TRBJ2-3; no firm D call. The V end lost 5 bases, the J end lost 6 bases, and 10 bases lay between the germline ends. Germline CDR1 is SGHRS and CDR2 is YFSETQ. The CDR3 sequence is 12 residues long.

To note about this clonotype: The junction shows a germline mismatch at one end, possibly a read error. This sequence joins TRBV7-2 and TRBJ2-7; 9 bases fit TRBD1. Germline lookup yields CDR1 SGHTA and CDR2 FQGNSA. CDR3 size: 17 residues. This CDR3 reads CASSLKSPGQGAYDQYF. The CDR3 DNA reads as TGTGCCAGCAGCTTAAAATCCCCGGGACAGGGCGCCTACGATCAGTACTTC.

This clonotype was seen a handful of times. The V and J genes are TRBV20-1 and TRBJ1-1; D is unresolved. CDR1 and CDR2 from the germline V gene are DFQATT and SNEGSKA (reference sequence). CDR3 length: 13 amino acids. Trimming stripped 3 bases from V and 2 bases from J, with 10 bases between. This chain's CDR3 is CSASRASNTEAFF. The CDR3 bases are TGCAGTGCTAGCCGGGCGTCCAACACTGAAGCTTTCTTT.

The table lists this clonotype with many counts. The chain employs TRBV7-2 and TRBJ2-7, with 14 bases identical to TRBD2. Trimming took 4 bases from V and 9 from J; bases not matched to a gene: 8. This CDR3 has 15 residues. Germline-derived CDR1 and CDR2 are SGHTA and FQGNSA. This chain's CDR3 is CASSSGTSGRIRQYF. CDR3 in DNA: TGTGCCAGCAGCTCCGGGACTAGCGGGAGAATTCGGCAGTACTTC.

In this sample, this clonotype turned up a few times. This rearrangement joins TRBV5-1 to TRBJ1-2, with 7 bases that match TRBD1. V lost 0 bases and J lost 4; bases outside the gene matches: 3. Germline CDR1 and CDR2: SGHRS and YFSETQ. The CDR3 consists of 14 residues. CDR3 coding DNA: TGCGCCAGCAGCTTGGTTACAGGGGCCTATGGCTACACCTTC. Amino acids: CASSLVTGAYGYTF.

This clonotype was counted between two and nine times. The chain employs TRBV20-1 and TRBJ1-4, with TRBD1 as a possible D gene (5 bases). From germline, CDR1 is DFQATT and CDR2 SNEGSKA (reference sequence). V lost 0 bases and J lost 7, with 15 bases in between. The CDR3 loop spans 15 amino acids. The chain's CDR3 is CSARDQGAGGEKLFF. The CDR3 DNA is TGCAGTGCTAGAGATCAAGGGGCCGGGGGTGAAAAACTGTTTTTT.

Note on this clonotype: Sequence at one end of the junction differs from germline and may be a read error. The CDR3 DNA sequence: TGTGCCAGCAGCGAAGCCGGGCTCAGAGGAGGGGGGAATGAGCAGTTCTTC. Amino acids: CASSEAGLRGGGNEQFF. The chain recombines TRBV2 with TRBJ2-1; the D gene could be TRBD1 or TRBD2 (6 bases each). The CDR3 consists of 17 residues. The germline V gene has CDR1 SNHLY and CDR2 FYNNEI.

This chain uses TRBV29-1 with TRBJ1-2; D might be TRBD1 (6 bases). The CDR3 is made up of 11 amino acids. CDR1 is SQVTM and CDR2 is ANQGSEA in the germline V gene. V was pared by 5 bases and J by 8 bases, with 12 bases between. This CDR3 is CSVIGGGGYTF. CDR3 nucleotides: TGCAGCGTTATCGGCGGGGGCGGCTACACCTTC.

This clonotype was recorded many times. The chain is built from TRBV11-2 and TRBJ1-1, with 8 bases matching TRBD1. V shed 5 bases, J shed 5 bases, and the junction held 7 bases outside the gene matches. The CDR3 totals 14 residues. The germline CDR1 and CDR2 sequences are SGHAT and FQNNGV. The CDR3 nucleotides read TGTGCCAGCAGCCTGACAGGGGAAAGGACTGAAGCTTTCTTT. Translation gives CASSLTGERTEAFF.

This clonotype was seen ten or more times. V gene TRBV28 combines with J gene TRBJ1-2; possible D gene TRBD1, 6 bases. CDR1 and CDR2 from the germline V gene are MDHEN and SYDVKM. The CDR3 is 16 residues long. V was shortened by 4 bases and J by 6 bases, with 21 bases between the two germline ends. CDR3 nucleotides: TGTGCCAGCAGTTCCCCAGGGGATGCCGGCATGGATGGCTACACCTTC. Amino acid sequence: CASSSPGDAGMDGYTF.

This clonotype was detected only once. This sequence joins TRBV11-2 and TRBJ1-1; no clear D gene. CDR1 and CDR2 from the germline V gene are SGHAT and FQNNGV. V was cut by 2 bases and J by 1 base, with 11 bases left in between. The length of the CDR3 is 15 residues. CDR3 DNA sequence: TGTGCCAGCAGCTTAAATCCGTGCTCGAACACTGAAGCTTTCTTT. This gives the protein CASSLNPCSNTEAFF.

The table lists this clonotype with a few counts. The chain uses TRBV6-5 and TRBJ1-2; 7 bases align to TRBD1. After removal of 0 bases from V and 7 bases from J, the junction contained 5 bases not matched to a gene. CDR1 is MNHEY, CDR2 SVGAGI, per germline. This CDR3 contains 14 residues. Here the CDR3 DNA reads TGTGCCAGCAGTTACTCGACAGGGAGGTCTGGCTACACCTTC. Its translation is CASSYSTGRSGYTF.

This chain connects TRBV10-3 to TRBJ2-2; D is unresolved. The CDR3 runs to 16 residues. CDR1 ENHRY and CDR2 SYGVKD come from the germline V gene. The ends were cut back, 9 bases at V and 1 base at J, with 18 bases in the middle. The CDR3 is CAIRTRSAENTGELFF. The CDR3 DNA sequence: TGTGCCATTAGGACGAGATCCGCCGAGAACACCGGGGAGCTGTTTTTT.

J is TRBJ2-1 and V is TRBV10-3, with a tentative D call TRBD2 (6 bases). Germline CDR1 is ENHRY and CDR2 is SYGVKD. This CDR3 contains 15 residues. V lost 3 bases, J lost 5 bases, and 14 bases lay in between. CDR3 protein: CAISEPGLGDNEQFF. The CDR3 nucleotides read TGTGCCATCAGTGAACCGGGACTGGGAGACAATGAGCAGTTCTTC.

The chain recombines TRBV19 with TRBJ1-1; D is possibly TRBD1 (5 bases). This CDR3 has 12 residues. Germline CDR1 reads LNHDA; CDR2 reads SQIVND (reference sequence). V shed 6 bases and J shed 0 bases, with 5 bases lying between them. This CDR3 reads CASRGVNTEAFF. DNA of the CDR3: TGTGCCAGTAGAGGGGTGAACACTGAAGCTTTCTTT.

The chain recombines TRBV2 with TRBJ1-6; no clear D gene. V dropped 0 bases and J dropped 9 bases, with 12 bases sitting between them. CDR3 length equals 15 residues. CDR1 and CDR2 (germline): SNHLY, FYNNEI. CDR3: CASSEAGLAGSPLHF. The CDR3 DNA reads as TGTGCCAGCAGTGAAGCGGGTCTCGCAGGTTCACCCCTCCACTTT.

This clonotype was seen many times. The chain couples TRBV6-2 or TRBV6-3 to TRBJ1-1; weak D call: TRBD1 (5 bases). CDR1 and CDR2 from the germline V gene are MNHEY and SVGEGT. V was shortened by 5 bases and J by 1 base, with 5 bases between the two germline ends. CDR3 length equals 12 residues. The CDR3 protein is CASSTGNTEAFF. CDR3 nucleotide sequence: TGTGCCAGCAGTACAGGGAACACTGAAGCTTTCTTT.

This chain connects TRBV28 to TRBJ2-4, with 7 nucleotides matching TRBD2. The junction had 25 bases not matched to a gene; V was cut back by 5 bases and J by 0 bases. Looked up from germline, CDR1 is MDHEN and CDR2 is SYDVKM. This CDR3 has 22 residues. CDR3 DNA sequence: TGTGCCAGCAGTCTTCTGATTGGGCCTAGATCCCGGGAGGTCGGAGCCAAAAACATTCAGTACTTC. This codes for CASSLLIGPRSREVGAKNIQYF.

The table lists this clonotype with a few counts. The chain links TRBV7-9 to TRBJ2-2, with TRBD1 identical over 9 bases. CDR1 is SEHNR, CDR2 FQNEAQ, per germline (reference sequence). With 11 bases clipped from V and 2 bases from J, the junction kept 12 bases outside the gene matches. CDR3 length: 16 residues. The CDR3 sequence is CAVPTGTGTNTGELFF. The CDR3 DNA is TGTGCCGTCCCGACGGGGACAGGGACAAACACCGGGGAGCTGTTTTTT.

This rearrangement joins TRBV28 to TRBJ2-7; D uncertain. V was trimmed by 2 bases and J by 5 bases, leaving 19 bases between them. Germline CDR1 MDHEN, CDR2 SYDVKM. The CDR3 has 16 residues. The CDR3 bases are TGTGCCAGCAGTTTACCCCTACAACTCCTGATCCACGAGCAGTACTTC. It encodes CASSLPLQLLIHEQYF. Drawing the rest from reference TRBV28 and TRBJ2-7, the complete variable domain is DVKVTQSSRYLVKRTGEKVFLECVQDMDHENMFWYRQDPGLGLRLIYFSYDVKMKEKGDIPEGYSVSREKKERFSLILESASTNQTSMYLCASSLPLQLLIHEQYFGPGTRLTVT.

In nucleotides, the CDR3 is TGTGCCAGTAGCCCACTCCGGGACACACGACTGGCACTGTTTTTT. Protein sequence: CASSPLRDTRLALFF. The chain has TRBV19 and TRBJ1-4, with a possible D match to TRBD1 (6 bases). Trimming removed 6 bases at V and 13 bases at J, with 24 bases between. Germline-derived CDR1 and CDR2 are LNHDA and SQIVND (reference sequence). The CDR3 has 15 residues.

There are many counts of this clonotype. V and J are TRBV28 and TRBJ1-6; D uncertain. V was cut by 1 base and J by 10 bases, with 17 bases left in between. This CDR3 region has 16 residues. Germline CDR1 reads MDHEN; CDR2 reads SYDVKM. In DNA form, the CDR3 reads TGTGCCAGCAGTTTATTACGGGTTATAGAAGGATCACCCCTCCACTTT. Its protein product is CASSLLRVIEGSPLHF.

This sequence joins TRBV6-6 and TRBJ1-4, with unresolved D. Germline V gives CDR1 MNHNY, CDR2 SVGAGI (reference sequence). The germline V and J ends were trimmed by 10 bases and 1 base, with 19 bases remaining between them. The CDR3 length is 16 residues. The CDR3 loop reads CATQGWEIGTNEKLFF. CDR3 DNA: TGTGCCACGCAAGGGTGGGAAATTGGAACTAATGAAAAACTGTTTTTT.